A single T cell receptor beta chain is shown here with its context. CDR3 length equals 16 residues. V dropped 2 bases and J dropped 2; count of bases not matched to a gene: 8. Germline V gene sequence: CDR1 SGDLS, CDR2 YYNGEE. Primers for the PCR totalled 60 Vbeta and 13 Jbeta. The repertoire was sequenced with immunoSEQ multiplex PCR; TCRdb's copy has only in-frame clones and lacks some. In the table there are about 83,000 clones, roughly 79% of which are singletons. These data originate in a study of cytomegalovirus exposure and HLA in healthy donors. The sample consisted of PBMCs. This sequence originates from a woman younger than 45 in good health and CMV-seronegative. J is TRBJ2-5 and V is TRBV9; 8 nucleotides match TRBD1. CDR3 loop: CASSVPRTGRQETQYF. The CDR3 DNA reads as TGTGCCAGCAGCGTCCCCAGGACAGGGCGACAAGAGACCCAGTACTTC.